These T cell receptor beta chains were read from a single sample in a study of CD8 T cells in ankylosing spondylitis. TCRdb analysed the 5' RACE reads with MiXCR anew, one entry per CDR3 protein. The sample has fewer than 650,000 distinct CDR3 sequences; 9.5% to 15% are singletons. Source material: blood, either unsorted or a sorted T cell fraction (not recorded which). The receptors were gathered from a male donor with ankylosing spondylitis. Each CDR3 is given with its conserved first and last residue. The D gene is left open where the match is weak. Part of the rows lack a size; the others show once, few, many or a class for expanded clones.

-,TRBV11-2,-,TRBJ1-2,TGTGCCAGCAGCTTAGCTAACAGGCAGAGCTATGGCTACACCTTC,CASSLANRQSYGYTF
few,TRBV5-6,-,TRBJ2-5,TGTGCCAGCAGCTTGGCGCGGCTTCACCAAGAGACCCAGTACTTC,CASSLARLHQETQYF
few,TRBV4-2,TRBD2,TRBJ2-4,TGTGCCAGCAGCCAAGGCGGGGGACTAGCCAAAAACATTCAGTACTTC,CASSQGGGLAKNIQYF
-,TRBV11-2,-,TRBJ2-7,TGTGCCAGCAGCTTTAGTGGGAGCGCGTACGAGCAGTACTTC,CASSFSGSAYEQYF
few,TRBV6-1,TRBD2,TRBJ2-2,TGTGTCGAGGAAGGGGGTAGCGGGGGGAACACCGGGGAGCTGTTTTTT,CVEEGGSGGNTGELFF
few,TRBV20-1,-,TRBJ2-1,TGCAGTGCTGTCCTAGCGCCCTACAATGAGCAGTTCTTC,CSAVLAPYNEQFF
few,TRBV7-9,-,TRBJ2-1,TGTGCCAGCAGCTTTTGGGGCGATGAGCAGTTCTTC,CASSFWGDEQFF
many,TRBV11-2,-,TRBJ2-1,TGTGCCAGCAGCTTAGGCAACTACAATGAGCAGTTCTTC,CASSLGNYNEQFF
many,TRBV3-1,-,TRBJ2-4,TGTGCCAGCAGCCTAGGTGGGGGCTGGGACATTCAGTACTTC,CASSLGGGWDIQYF
many,TRBV5-1,TRBD2,TRBJ2-3,TGCGCCAGCAGCACGACTAGCGGCGTCACAGATACGCAGTATTTT,CASSTTSGVTDTQYF
many,TRBV3-1,-,TRBJ2-3,TGTGCCAGCAGCCAATCGGGTGGAGATACGCAGTATTTT,CASSQSGGDTQYF
many,TRBV7-8,-,TRBJ1-3,TGTGCCAGCAGCTTTTTAGGACCGAGAACTGGAAACACCATATATTTT,CASSFLGPRTGNTIYF
many,TRBV7-9,-,TRBJ1-1,TGTGCCAGCACCCAAGGGGGCACTGAAGCTTTCTTT,CASTQGGTEAFF
few,TRBV6-1,TRBD1,TRBJ1-4,TGTGCCAGCAGTCCCGACAGGGGAGGATACTCCAATGAAAAACTGTTTTTT,CASSPDRGGYSNEKLFF
-,TRBV12-3/TRBV12-4,-,TRBJ1-1,TGTGCCAGCAGTTTTTTCAGTGAAGCTTTCTTT,CASSFFSEAFF
-,TRBV10-3,-,TRBJ2-3,TGTGCCATCGGAGGGGTTAGCACAGATACGCAGTATTTT,CAIGGVSTDTQYF
-,TRBV14,TRBD1,TRBJ2-7,TGTGCCAGCAGCCAGTGGGCGACAGGGAAAAACGAGCAGTACTTC,CASSQWATGKNEQYF
-,TRBV5-1,-,TRBJ1-1,TGCGCCAGCAGCCCCGAGGCTATCGTAGGGGCTTTCTTT,CASSPEAIVGAFF
-,TRBV29-1,-,TRBJ2-5,TGCAGCGTTGTCATACCGGAACAAGAGACCCAGTACTTC,CSVVIPEQETQYF
many,TRBV3-1,-,TRBJ1-2,TGTGCCAGCAGCAACCGCGGAGGAGGTTGGACCTTC,CASSNRGGGWTF
-,TRBV12-5,-,TRBJ2-3,TGTGCTAGTGGTTTTTTCAGAGATACGCAGTATTTT,CASGFFRDTQYF